Listed below are T cell receptor beta chains from one sample, sequenced in a study of blood T cell repertoires in COVID-19. Assay used: immunoSEQ multiplex PCR; TCRdb lists only in-frame clones, some missing. The sample contains roughly 280,000 clones, around 87% of which appear only once. The specimen sequenced was PBMCs or T cells enriched from blood (not recorded which). Every receptor here comes from a woman between 18 and 29 years old who had recovered from COVID-19. Each CDR3 is given with its conserved first and last residue. The D gene is left open where the match is weak. Where a row states a size, it is once, few, many or the class of an expanded clone; other rows omit it.

cdr3_length: 14; j_call: TRBJ2-5; v_call: TRBV19; d_call: -; clone_size: -; cdr3_aa: CASSPTRVQETQYF; cdr3_nt: TGTGCCAGTAGTCCGACTCGGGTACAAGAGACCCAGTACTTC
cdr3_length: 14; j_call: TRBJ2-1; v_call: TRBV7-6; d_call: TRBD1; clone_size: -; cdr3_aa: CASSRDRGQDEQFF; cdr3_nt: TGTGCCAGCAGCCGGGACAGGGGGCAAGATGAGCAGTTCTTC
cdr3_length: 14; j_call: TRBJ2-4; v_call: TRBV18; d_call: -; clone_size: -; cdr3_aa: CASSPPGPKNIQYF; cdr3_nt: TGTGCCAGCTCACCACCGGGGCCCAAAAACATTCAGTACTTC
cdr3_length: 11; j_call: TRBJ1-2; v_call: TRBV20-1; d_call: -; clone_size: few; cdr3_aa: CSALDSHGYTF; cdr3_nt: TGCAGTGCTTTAGACAGCCATGGCTACACCTTC
cdr3_length: 13; j_call: TRBJ1-5; v_call: TRBV18; d_call: TRBD1; clone_size: -; cdr3_aa: CASSTGEDQPQHF; cdr3_nt: TGTGCCAGCTCGACAGGGGAGGATCAGCCCCAGCATTTT
cdr3_length: 16; j_call: TRBJ2-7; v_call: TRBV5-6; d_call: -; clone_size: -; cdr3_aa: CASSFEETNGPYEQYF; cdr3_nt: TGTGCCAGCAGCTTTGAAGAGACTAATGGGCCCTACGAGCAGTACTTC
cdr3_length: 15; j_call: TRBJ1-2; v_call: TRBV7-7; d_call: -; clone_size: -; cdr3_aa: CASSLGAPANYGYTF; cdr3_nt: TGTGCTAGCAGCTTAGGGGCACCCGCTAACTATGGCTACACCTTC
cdr3_length: 15; j_call: TRBJ2-5; v_call: TRBV21-1; d_call: -; clone_size: -; cdr3_aa: CASTTSGTYQETQYF; cdr3_nt: TGTGCCAGCACTACTAGCGGGACGTACCAAGAGACCCAGTACTTC
cdr3_length: 14; j_call: TRBJ1-2; v_call: TRBV27; d_call: -; clone_size: once; cdr3_aa: CASSLSKGGYGYTF; cdr3_nt: TGTGCCAGCAGTTTATCGAAGGGAGGCTATGGCTACACCTTC
cdr3_length: 15; j_call: TRBJ1-6; v_call: TRBV27; d_call: TRBD1; clone_size: -; cdr3_aa: CASRPGTGPFESLHF; cdr3_nt: TGTGCCAGCAGACCCGGGACAGGTCCGTTTGAATCCCTCCACTTT
cdr3_length: 15; j_call: TRBJ2-3; v_call: TRBV5-5; d_call: -; clone_size: -; cdr3_aa: CASSFVGTSTDTQYF; cdr3_nt: TGTGCCAGCAGCTTCGTGGGGACTAGCACAGATACGCAGTATTTT
cdr3_length: 15; j_call: TRBJ1-6; v_call: TRBV10-2; d_call: -; clone_size: -; cdr3_aa: CASSEDRQNNSPLHF; cdr3_nt: TGCGCCAGCAGTGAGGATCGACAGAATAATTCACCCCTCCACTTT
cdr3_length: 15; j_call: TRBJ1-1; v_call: TRBV5-4; d_call: -; clone_size: -; cdr3_aa: CASSQDLVQNTEAFF; cdr3_nt: TGTGCCAGCAGCCAAGACTTGGTACAGAACACTGAAGCTTTCTTT
cdr3_length: 13; j_call: TRBJ2-2; v_call: TRBV20-1; d_call: -; clone_size: -; cdr3_aa: CSASYRATGELFF; cdr3_nt: TGCAGTGCTAGTTACAGGGCTACGGGGGAGCTGTTTTTT
cdr3_length: 15; j_call: TRBJ2-7; v_call: TRBV3-1/TRBV3-2; d_call: -; clone_size: -; cdr3_aa: CASSQVFGASYEQYF; cdr3_nt: TGTGCCAGCAGCCAAGTTTTCGGAGCGTCCTACGAGCAGTACTTC
cdr3_length: 14; j_call: TRBJ1-1; v_call: TRBV6-5; d_call: -; clone_size: -; cdr3_aa: CASSYGQGNTEAFF; cdr3_nt: TGTGCCAGCAGTTACGGCCAGGGGAACACTGAAGCTTTCTTT
cdr3_length: 13; j_call: TRBJ2-7; v_call: TRBV6-5; d_call: TRBD1; clone_size: -; cdr3_aa: CASSSDRGYEQYF; cdr3_nt: TGTGCCAGCAGCTCAGACAGGGGCTACGAGCAGTACTTC
cdr3_length: 16; j_call: TRBJ2-2; v_call: TRBV28; d_call: TRBD2; clone_size: -; cdr3_aa: CATMTSGGPNTGELFF; cdr3_nt: TGTGCCACCATGACTAGCGGGGGCCCGAACACCGGGGAGCTGTTTTTT
cdr3_length: 12; j_call: TRBJ2-7; v_call: TRBV2; d_call: -; clone_size: few; cdr3_aa: CASSLDSYEQYF; cdr3_nt: TGTGCCAGCAGTCTTGACAGCTACGAGCAGTACTTC
cdr3_length: 11; j_call: TRBJ1-1; v_call: TRBV5-1; d_call: -; clone_size: -; cdr3_aa: CASTGGYEAFF; cdr3_nt: TGCGCCAGCACGGGTGGATATGAAGCTTTCTTT